This entry concerns a single T cell receptor beta chain. Antigen unknown. V was shortened by 8 bases and J by 7 bases, with 8 bases between the two germline ends. Germline V CDR1 and CDR2: MNHNY, SVGAGI (reference sequence). This CDR3 spans 11 amino acids. This sample was included in a study of blood T cells in healthy people across ages. Findings of the study overall: More naive CD4+ cells and higher diversity were found in long-lived than in aged donors. The unsorted PBMCs prevented any conclusive comparison of naive versus antigen-experienced cells.

Then a second PCR, running roughly 7 to 11 cycles, was carried out with a sample-barcoded 5' primer and a J-beta primer mix. One entry per CDR3 protein, called by TCRdb with MiXCR from the 5' RACE reads. The sample shows 1.5 million or so distinct CDR3 sequences, roughly 40% of them seen only once. What was sequenced was blood. The chain couples TRBV6-6 to TRBJ2-2; D gene ambiguous. This receptor was identified in a young woman in good health. The CDR3 coding sequence is TGTGCCAGCCTAAGTGTCGGGGAGCTGTTTTTT. It translates to CASLSVGELFF.